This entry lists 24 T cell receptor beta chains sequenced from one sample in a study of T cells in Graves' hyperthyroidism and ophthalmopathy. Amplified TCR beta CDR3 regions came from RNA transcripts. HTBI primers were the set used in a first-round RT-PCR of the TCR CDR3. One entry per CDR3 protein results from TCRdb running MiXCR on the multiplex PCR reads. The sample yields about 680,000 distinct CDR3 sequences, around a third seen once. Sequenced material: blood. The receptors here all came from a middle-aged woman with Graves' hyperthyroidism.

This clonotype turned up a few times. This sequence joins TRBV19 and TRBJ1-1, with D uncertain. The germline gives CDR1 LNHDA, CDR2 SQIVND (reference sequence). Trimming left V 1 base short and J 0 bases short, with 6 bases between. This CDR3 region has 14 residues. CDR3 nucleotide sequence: TGTGCCAGTAGTATAGGTGTCCTGAACACTGAAGCTTTCTTT. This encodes CASSIGVLNTEAFF.

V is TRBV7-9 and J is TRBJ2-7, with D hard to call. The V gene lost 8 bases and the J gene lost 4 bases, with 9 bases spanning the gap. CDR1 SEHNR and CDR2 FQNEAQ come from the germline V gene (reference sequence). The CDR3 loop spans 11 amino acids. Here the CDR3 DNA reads TGTGCCAGCGGCTCCTTATACGAGCAGTACTTC. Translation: CASGSLYEQYF.

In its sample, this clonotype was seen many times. The chain's CDR3 is CATTIRAGQPQHF. CDR3 nucleotides: TGTGCCACCACCATCAGGGCTGGGCAGCCCCAGCATTTT. This rearrangement joins TRBV7-2 to TRBJ1-5; tentatively, D is TRBD1 (5 bases). The CDR3 loop spans 13 amino acids. V gave up 10 bases and J gave up 7 bases, with 17 bases separating them. Germline loops: CDR1 SGHTA, CDR2 FQGNSA.

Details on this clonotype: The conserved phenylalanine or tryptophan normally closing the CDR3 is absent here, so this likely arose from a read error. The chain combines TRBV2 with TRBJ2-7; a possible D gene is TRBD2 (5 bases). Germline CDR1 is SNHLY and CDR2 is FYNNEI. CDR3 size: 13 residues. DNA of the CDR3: TGTGCCTGCAGCTCCGGGGTCCACTACGAGCAGTACTCC. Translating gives CACSSGVHYEQYS.

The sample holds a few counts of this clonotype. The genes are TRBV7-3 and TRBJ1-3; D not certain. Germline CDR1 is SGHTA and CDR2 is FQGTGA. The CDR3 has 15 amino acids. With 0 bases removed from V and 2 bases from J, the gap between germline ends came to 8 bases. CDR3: CASSLTTSTGNTIYF. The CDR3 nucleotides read TGTGCCAGCAGCTTAACAACATCTACTGGAAACACCATATATTTT.

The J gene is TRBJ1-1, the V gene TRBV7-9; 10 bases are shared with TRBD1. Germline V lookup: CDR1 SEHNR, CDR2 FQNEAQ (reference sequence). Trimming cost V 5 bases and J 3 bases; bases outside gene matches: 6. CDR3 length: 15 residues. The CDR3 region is CASSGGQGSDTEAFF. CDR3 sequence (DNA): TGTGCCAGCAGCGGGGGACAGGGGAGTGACACTGAAGCTTTCTTT.

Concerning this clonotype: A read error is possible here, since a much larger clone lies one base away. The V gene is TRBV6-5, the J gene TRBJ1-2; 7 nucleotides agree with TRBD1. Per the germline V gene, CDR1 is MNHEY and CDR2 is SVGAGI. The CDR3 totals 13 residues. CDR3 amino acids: CASSETGVDRYTF. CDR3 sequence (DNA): TGCGCCAGCAGTGAAACAGGGGTCGATCGCTACACCTTC.

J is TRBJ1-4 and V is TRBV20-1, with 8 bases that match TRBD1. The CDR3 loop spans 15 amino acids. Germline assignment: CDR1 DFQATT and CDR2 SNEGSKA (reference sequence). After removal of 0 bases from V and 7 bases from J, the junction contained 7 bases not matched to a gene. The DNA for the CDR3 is TGCAGTGCTAGAGAATTACAGGGGGTCAGTGAAAAACTGTTTTTT. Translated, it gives CSARELQGVSEKLFF.

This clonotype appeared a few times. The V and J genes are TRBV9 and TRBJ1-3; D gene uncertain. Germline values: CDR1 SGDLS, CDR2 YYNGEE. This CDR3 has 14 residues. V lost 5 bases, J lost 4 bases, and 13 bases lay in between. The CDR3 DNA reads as TGTGCCAGCAGGCCCGGCTCCGCAGGAAACACCATATATTTT. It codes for CASRPGSAGNTIYF.

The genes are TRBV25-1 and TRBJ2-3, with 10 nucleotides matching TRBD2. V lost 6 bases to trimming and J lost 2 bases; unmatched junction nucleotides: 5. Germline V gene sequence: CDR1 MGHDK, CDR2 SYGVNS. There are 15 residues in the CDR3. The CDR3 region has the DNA TGTGCCAGCAGCGGACTAGCGGACCCCACAGATACGCAGTATTTT. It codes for CASSGLADPTDTQYF.

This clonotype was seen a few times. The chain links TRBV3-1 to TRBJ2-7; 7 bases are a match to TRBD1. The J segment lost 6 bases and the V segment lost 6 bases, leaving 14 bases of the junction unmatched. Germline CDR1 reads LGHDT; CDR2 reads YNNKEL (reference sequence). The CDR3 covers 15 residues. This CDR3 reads CASSSGTEPIGEQYF. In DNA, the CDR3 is TGTGCCAGCAGTTCCGGGACAGAGCCTATTGGCGAGCAGTACTTC.

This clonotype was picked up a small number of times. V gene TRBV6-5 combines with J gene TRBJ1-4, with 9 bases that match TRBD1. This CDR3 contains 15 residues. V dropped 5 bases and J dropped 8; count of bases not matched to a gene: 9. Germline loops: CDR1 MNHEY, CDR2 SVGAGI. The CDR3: CASSPYRGRQEKLFF. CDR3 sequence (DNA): TGTGCCAGCAGTCCATACAGGGGGCGTCAGGAAAAACTGTTTTTT.

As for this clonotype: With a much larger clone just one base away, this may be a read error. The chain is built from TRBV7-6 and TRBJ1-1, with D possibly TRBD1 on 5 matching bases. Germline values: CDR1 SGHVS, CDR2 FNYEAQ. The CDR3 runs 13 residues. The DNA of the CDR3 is TGTGCCAGCTTCCTCGGTCAGGGCACTGAAGCTCTCTTT. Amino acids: CASFLGQGTEALF. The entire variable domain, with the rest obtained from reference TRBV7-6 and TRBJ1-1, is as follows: GAGVSQSPRYKVTKRGQDVALRCDPISGHVSLYWYRQALGQGPEFLTYFNYEAQQDKSGLPNDRFSAERPEGSISTLTIQRTEQRDSAMYRCASFLGQGTEALFGQGTRLTVV.

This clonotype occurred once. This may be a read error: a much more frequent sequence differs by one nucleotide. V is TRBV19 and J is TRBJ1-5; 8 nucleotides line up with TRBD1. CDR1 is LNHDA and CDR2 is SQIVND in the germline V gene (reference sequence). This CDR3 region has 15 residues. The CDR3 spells CATDRDRSGLQPQRF. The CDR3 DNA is TGTGCCACCGACCGGGACAGGTCTGGACTTCAGCCCCAGCGTTTT.

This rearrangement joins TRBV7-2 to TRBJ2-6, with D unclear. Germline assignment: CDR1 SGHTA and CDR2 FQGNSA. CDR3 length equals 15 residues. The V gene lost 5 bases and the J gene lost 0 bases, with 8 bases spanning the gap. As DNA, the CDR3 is TGTGCCAGCAGCCTGAGCATCTCTGGGGCCAACGTCCTGACTTTC. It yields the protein CASSLSISGANVLTF.

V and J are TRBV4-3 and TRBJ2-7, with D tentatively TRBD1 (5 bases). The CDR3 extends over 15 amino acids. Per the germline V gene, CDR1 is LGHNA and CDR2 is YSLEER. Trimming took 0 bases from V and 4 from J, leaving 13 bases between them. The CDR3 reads CASSQEFEGAYEQYF. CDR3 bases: TGCGCCAGCAGCCAAGAATTTGAAGGGGCTTACGAGCAGTACTTC.

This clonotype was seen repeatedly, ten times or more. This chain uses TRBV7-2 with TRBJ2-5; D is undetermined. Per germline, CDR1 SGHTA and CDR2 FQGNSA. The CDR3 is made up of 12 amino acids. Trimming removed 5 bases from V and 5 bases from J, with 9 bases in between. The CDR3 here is CASSLSLETQYF. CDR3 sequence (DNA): TGTGCCAGCAGCCTTTCTTTGGAGACCCAGTACTTC.

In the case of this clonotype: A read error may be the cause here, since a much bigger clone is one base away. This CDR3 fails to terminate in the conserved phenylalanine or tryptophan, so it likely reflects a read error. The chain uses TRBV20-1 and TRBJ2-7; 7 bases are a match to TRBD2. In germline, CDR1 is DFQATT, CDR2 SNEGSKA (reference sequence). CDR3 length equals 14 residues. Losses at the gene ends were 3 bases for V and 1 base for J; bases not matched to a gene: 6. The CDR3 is CSARTPSGSYEQYL. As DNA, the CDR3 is TGCAGTGCTAGGACGCCTAGCGGATCCTACGAGCAGTACCTC.

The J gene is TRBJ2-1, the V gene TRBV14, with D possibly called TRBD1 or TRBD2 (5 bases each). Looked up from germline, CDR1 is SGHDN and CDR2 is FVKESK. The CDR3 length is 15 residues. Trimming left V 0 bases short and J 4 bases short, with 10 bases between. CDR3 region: CASSQDMGPYNEQFF. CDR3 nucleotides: TGTGCCAGCAGCCAAGACATGGGACCATACAATGAGCAGTTCTTC.

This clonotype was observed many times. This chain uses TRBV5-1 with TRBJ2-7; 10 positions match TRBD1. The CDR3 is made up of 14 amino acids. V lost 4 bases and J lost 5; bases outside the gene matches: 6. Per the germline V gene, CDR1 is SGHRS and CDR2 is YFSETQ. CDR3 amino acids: CASSGRDRGDEQYF. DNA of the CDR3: TGCGCCAGCAGCGGACGGGACAGGGGAGACGAGCAGTACTTC.

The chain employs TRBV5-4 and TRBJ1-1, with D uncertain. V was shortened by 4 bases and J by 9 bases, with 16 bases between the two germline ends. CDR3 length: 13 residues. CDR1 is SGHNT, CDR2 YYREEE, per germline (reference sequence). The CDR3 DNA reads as TGTGCCAGCAGCCTTGATGGGTGCGGAAAAGCTTTCTTT. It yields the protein CASSLDGCGKAFF.

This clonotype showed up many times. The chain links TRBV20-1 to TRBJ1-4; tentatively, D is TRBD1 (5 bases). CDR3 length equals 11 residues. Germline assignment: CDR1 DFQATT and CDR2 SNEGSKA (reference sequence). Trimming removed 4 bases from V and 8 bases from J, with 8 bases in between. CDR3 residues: CSAIREEKLFF. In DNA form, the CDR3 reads TGCAGTGCTATCAGGGAGGAAAAACTGTTTTTT.

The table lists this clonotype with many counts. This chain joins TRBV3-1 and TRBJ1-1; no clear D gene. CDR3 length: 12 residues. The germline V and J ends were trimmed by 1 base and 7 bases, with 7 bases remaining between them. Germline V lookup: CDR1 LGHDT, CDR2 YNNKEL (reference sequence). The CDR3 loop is CASSQGAGEAFF. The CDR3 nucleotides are TGTGCCAGCAGCCAAGGTGCCGGTGAAGCTTTCTTT.

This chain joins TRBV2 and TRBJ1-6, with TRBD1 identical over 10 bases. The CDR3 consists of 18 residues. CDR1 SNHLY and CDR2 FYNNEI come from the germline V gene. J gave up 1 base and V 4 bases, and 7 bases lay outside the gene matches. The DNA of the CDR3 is TGTGCCAGCAGTGTCGACCGGGACAGGGGATCCTATAATTCACCCCTCCACTTT. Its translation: CASSVDRDRGSYNSPLHF.